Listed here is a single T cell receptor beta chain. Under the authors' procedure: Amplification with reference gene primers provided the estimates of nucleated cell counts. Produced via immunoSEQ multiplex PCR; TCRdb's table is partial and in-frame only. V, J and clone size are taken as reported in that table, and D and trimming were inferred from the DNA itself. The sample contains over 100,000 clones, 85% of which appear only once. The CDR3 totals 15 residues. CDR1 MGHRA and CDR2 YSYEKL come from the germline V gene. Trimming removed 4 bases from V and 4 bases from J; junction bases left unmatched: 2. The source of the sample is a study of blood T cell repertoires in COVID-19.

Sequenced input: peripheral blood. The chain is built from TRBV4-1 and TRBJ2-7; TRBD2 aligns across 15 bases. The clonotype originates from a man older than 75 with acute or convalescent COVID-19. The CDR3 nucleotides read TGCGCCAGCAGCCGAGGGACTAGCGGGAGGTACGAGCAGTACTTC. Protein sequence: CASSRGTSGRYEQYF.